What follows describes a single T cell receptor (beta chain). This clone's antigen is unknown. It has no much larger one-base neighbor in the sample; base qualities were not kept. Trimming takes 5 bases from V and 7 bases from J, and the germline ends sit 11 bases apart. The CDR3, cysteine through phenylalanine, is 13 amino acids long. Only the CDR3 region is kept as DNA, spanning 39 bases read in frame from base 1. The germline V gene provides CDR1 SGHVS and CDR2 FQNEAQ. Whole blood was collected in K2EDTA tubes by collaborating institutions according to the institutions' own protocols. Collaborator samples were shipped for TCRbeta analysis as frozen whole blood, isolated PBMCs, or DNA extracted from either sample type. This record comes from a study of blood T cell repertoires in COVID-19 (dated by TCRdb to the early 2020s). Regarding the study in general: Samples covering the acute and convalescent phases of COVID-19 were provided by collaborators in the United States, Italy and Spain. The samples were drawn from the first 160 participants of the ongoing ImmuneRACE study and from some 1,300 subjects provided by 6 global collaborators. A de-identified subject ID, COVID-19 status, age in years and sex were almost always included in the sample metadata. Subjects who had been exposed to COVID-19, were actively infected with it, or had recovered from it provided the deeply sampled blood TCRbeta repertoires that made up the dataset. Where available, HLA class I and class II types were taken from metadata supplied by the sample provider and were not determined by assay-based typing. The prospective study material was composed of cDNA or gDNA derived from T cells, B-cell-depleted T cells, or PBMCs. A freely available public database, intended as a resource for researchers studying the immune response to SARS-CoV-2, is where the repertoires were released. The research as a whole found: Clinical and demographic metadata were provided uncurated, with the amount varying by source and participant.

The immunoSEQ Assay, a bias-controlled multiplex PCR, was used to amplify TCRbeta CDR3 regions from genomic DNA. Concerning the study's data processing: The number of nucleated cells in each sample was estimated from the amplification of reference gene primers within the assay. To quantify the absolute abundance of each unique TCRbeta CDR3 rearrangement, sequence reads were collapsed and filtered. Productive Simpson clonality was computed per sample as the square root of Simpson's diversity index over productive rearrangements. Sourced from immuneACCESS, this table was stored by TCRdb with only in-frame sequences that have V and J called. A share of the clones is absent; for the studies checked, an unresolved V gene accounts for under half, and the remainder has no known explanation. V, J and clone size are taken as reported in that table, and D and trimming were inferred from the DNA itself. Present in this sample are around 150,000 clones, 81% of which were seen just once. 8.4% of the sample rests with the top ten.

The clonotype comes from a woman aged 60-70 years with active or convalescent COVID-19. The rearrangement combines TRBV7-8 with TRBJ2-2; a tentative D match to TRBD1 spans 5 bases. The specimen was peripheral blood. The CDR3 protein: CASSPTTDGELFF. The bases read TGTGCCAGCAGCCCAACGACAGACGGGGAGCTGTTTTTT.